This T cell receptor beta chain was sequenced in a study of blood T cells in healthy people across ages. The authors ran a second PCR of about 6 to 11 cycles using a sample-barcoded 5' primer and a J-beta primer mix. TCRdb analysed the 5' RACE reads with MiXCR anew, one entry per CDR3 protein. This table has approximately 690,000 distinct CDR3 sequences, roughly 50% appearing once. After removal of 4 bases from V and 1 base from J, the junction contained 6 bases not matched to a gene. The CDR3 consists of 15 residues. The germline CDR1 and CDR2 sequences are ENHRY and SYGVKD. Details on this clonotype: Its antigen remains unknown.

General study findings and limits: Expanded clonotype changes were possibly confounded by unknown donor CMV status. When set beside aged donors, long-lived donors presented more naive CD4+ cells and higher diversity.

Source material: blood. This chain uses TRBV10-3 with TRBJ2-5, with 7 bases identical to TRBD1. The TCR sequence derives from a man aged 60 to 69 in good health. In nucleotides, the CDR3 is TGTGCCATCAGTGCCCTAGACAGGGCCCAAGAGACCCAGTACTTC. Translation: CAISALDRAQETQYF.